The 11 T cell receptor beta chains reported below all come from one sample, sequenced in a study of CD8 T cells in ankylosing spondylitis. MiXCR was run by TCRdb on the 5' RACE reads, yielding one entry per CDR3 protein. The sample records 200,000 to 250,000 distinct CDR3 sequences, about 11% being singletons. Sequenced: blood, either unsorted or a sorted T cell fraction (not recorded which). These TCRs come from a male donor with ankylosing spondylitis or in good health (not recorded which).

This clonotype was detected a few times. The J gene is TRBJ2-2, the V gene TRBV5-1; D possibly uses TRBD1 or TRBD2 (6 bases each). V was shortened by 3 bases and J by 6 bases, with 15 bases between the two germline ends. The germline V gene has CDR1 SGHRS and CDR2 YFSETQ. This CDR3 comprises 15 residues. CDR3 nucleotides: TGCGCCAGCAGCTCCCTGTGGGGGGCGCCCGGGGAGCTGTTTTTT. Its protein product is CASSSLWGAPGELFF.

Comment on this clonotype: This CDR3 is missing its conserved last phenylalanine or tryptophan, likely due to a read error. The genes are TRBV6-5 and TRBJ1-1; TRBD1 might be the D (6 bases). V lost 2 bases and J 10 bases, leaving 17 bases between the germline ends. CDR1 and CDR2 from the germline V gene are MNHEY and SVGAGI. CDR3 length: 14 amino acids. The CDR3 loop reads CASSYQGTGRGAFI. CDR3 bases: TGTGCCAGCAGTTACCAAGGGACGGGCAGGGGAGCTTTCATT.

In regard to this clonotype: A much larger clonotype is one base distant, so this may be a read error. CDR3 nucleotide sequence: TGTGCCAGCAGTCGTCCGTGGGTGGACAATGAGCAGCTCTTC. Translated: CASSRPWVDNEQLF. The J gene is TRBJ2-1, the V gene TRBV27; perhaps TRBD1 as D (5 bases). Per the germline V gene, CDR1 is MNHEY and CDR2 is SMNVEV (reference sequence). The CDR3 extends over 14 amino acids.

The rearrangement links TRBV20-1 to TRBJ1-6; 7 bases are shared with TRBD1. V trimming: 4 bases; J trimming: 7 bases; junction bases outside the gene matches: 10. The CDR3 is made up of 15 amino acids. Germline V gene sequence: CDR1 DFQATT, CDR2 SNEGSKA (reference sequence). The CDR3 sequence: CSATSTPGQNSPLHF. Here the CDR3 DNA reads TGCAGTGCTACGAGCACTCCGGGACAGAATTCACCCCTCCACTTT.

This clonotype has a handful of counts. The chain couples TRBV7-9 to TRBJ1-2; D not certain. The V end lost 7 bases, the J end lost 2 bases, and 17 bases lay between the germline ends. Germline assignment: CDR1 SEHNR and CDR2 FQNEAQ (reference sequence). The CDR3 is 15 amino acids. The CDR3 coding sequence is TGTGCCAGCACCTCACCGGACGGCGGGAACTATGGCTACACCTTC. Residues: CASTSPDGGNYGYTF.

This clonotype was observed many times. The rearrangement links TRBV5-1 to TRBJ2-1, with TRBD2 identical over 13 bases. The ends lost 5 bases at V and 0 bases at J; junction bases unmatched: 5. Per the germline V gene, CDR1 is SGHRS and CDR2 is YFSETQ. CDR3 size: 17 residues. In DNA, the CDR3 is TGCGCCAGCAGGGGACTAGCGGGGATTATCTCCTACAATGAGCAGTTCTTC. It codes for CASRGLAGIISYNEQFF.

The sample holds many counts of this clonotype. This chain joins TRBV7-2 and TRBJ2-5; weak D call: TRBD1 (6 bases). This CDR3 spans 15 amino acids. Germline CDR1 SGHTA, CDR2 FQGNSA. V was trimmed by 3 bases and J by 1 base, leaving 12 bases between them. DNA of the CDR3: TGTGCCAGCAGCTTGACTACAGGGATCCAAGAGACCCAGTACTTC. Translating it yields CASSLTTGIQETQYF.

The chain employs TRBV7-3 and TRBJ2-2; D is possibly TRBD1 (6 bases). Germline CDR1 SGHTA, CDR2 FQGTGA. The V end was cut by 1 base, the J end by 4 bases, with 10 bases between. The CDR3 covers 15 residues. CDR3 DNA sequence: TGTGCCAGCAGCTTAAGGGGGCCATCCACCGGGGAGCTGTTTTTT. This sequence encodes CASSLRGPSTGELFF.

This clonotype was detected ten times or more. J is TRBJ2-7 and V is TRBV20-1; the D gene could be TRBD1 or TRBD2 (6 bases each). Looked up from germline, CDR1 is DFQATT and CDR2 is SNEGSKA (reference sequence). CDR3 length: 10 residues. V was shortened by 8 bases and J by 11 bases, with 16 bases between the two germline ends. The CDR3 bases are TGCAGTCAAAGAGGGGGGTACGAGTACTTC. As protein: CSQRGGYEYF.

This clonotype was picked up many times. J is TRBJ2-3 and V is TRBV5-1, with 7 bases matching TRBD2. The length of the CDR3 is 15 residues. Losses at the gene ends were 2 bases for V and 2 bases for J; bases not matched to a gene: 5. Germline V lookup: CDR1 SGHRS, CDR2 YFSETQ. The DNA for the CDR3 is TGCGCCAGCAGCTTACGGGGGGACCCCACAGATACGCAGTATTTT. This encodes CASSLRGDPTDTQYF.

This clonotype showed up many times. J is TRBJ2-3 and V is TRBV12-3 or TRBV12-4, with TRBD2 matching 9 bases. The CDR3 length is 17 residues. V trimming: 2 bases; J trimming: 2 bases; junction bases outside the gene matches: 8. CDR3 sequence (DNA): TGTGCCAGCAGTTTAATTAGCCTAGCGGGGAACACAGATACGCAGTATTTT. It yields the protein CASSLISLAGNTDTQYF.